One and the same sample provided the 6 T cell receptor beta chains below, sequenced in a study of blood T cells in healthy people across ages. A second PCR of roughly 6 to 12 cycles used a sample-barcoded 5' primer and a J-beta primer mix. Each CDR3 protein gets one entry after TCRdb re-called the 5' RACE reads with MiXCR. The sample has 700,000 or so distinct CDR3 sequences, 40% to 50% seen once. The source material was blood. These receptors all stem from a man older than 75 in good health.

This chain links TRBV6-5 with TRBJ2-5, with a tentative D call TRBD1 (6 bases). Trimming cost V 6 bases and J 3 bases, with 11 bases left between them. Germline CDR1 is MNHEY and CDR2 is SVGAGI. The CDR3 has 13 amino acids. CDR3 in amino acids: CASSPHREETQYF. The CDR3 DNA follows: TGTGCCAGCAGCCCCCACAGGGAAGAGACCCAGTACTTC.

Ten or more counts support this clonotype. The V call is TRBV7-2, the J call TRBJ2-1; 8 bases are shared with TRBD2. Per germline, CDR1 SGHTA and CDR2 FQGNSA. V lost 5 bases and J lost 3; bases outside the gene matches: 12. The CDR3 is made up of 17 amino acids. CDR3 sequence (DNA): TGTGCCAGCAGCCCTAACTCTCCGGGACTAGGCTACAATGAGCAGTTCTTC. Its protein is CASSPNSPGLGYNEQFF.

This clonotype has a count of ten or more. This chain uses TRBV24-1 with TRBJ2-1, with 9 bases matching TRBD1. The germline V gene has CDR1 KGHDR and CDR2 SFDVKD. This CDR3 has 16 amino acids. The V gene end was trimmed by 3 bases and the J gene end by 4 bases; junction bases not matched to a gene: 6. CDR3 nucleotide sequence: TGTGCCACCAGTGATGCGGACAGGGGCTTATACAATGAGCAGTTCTTC. Translated: CATSDADRGLYNEQFF.

This clonotype is a singleton in its sample. The chain uses TRBV6-2 or TRBV6-3 and TRBJ1-1, with D perhaps matching TRBD1 (5 bases). The V and J ends lost 6 bases and 8 bases respectively, with 13 bases between them. This CDR3 region has 12 residues. The V gene's germline CDR1 is MNHEY and CDR2 SVGEGT. CDR3 bases: TGTGCCAGCAGGTACCGGGACGGAGAAGCTTTCTTT. Its protein is CASRYRDGEAFF.

The chain employs TRBV29-1 and TRBJ2-3; 11 nucleotides align to TRBD1. CDR1 is SQVTM, CDR2 ANQGSEA, per germline. CDR3 length: 15 amino acids. Germline trimming cut 2 bases from V and 3 bases from J; bases unmatched to any gene: 4. The CDR3 DNA is TGCAGCGTTGAACGGACAGGGGGCGGGACAGATACGCAGTATTTT. Translating gives CSVERTGGGTDTQYF.

V is TRBV4-2 and J is TRBJ2-7; 7 bases match TRBD1. This CDR3 contains 18 residues. The junction had 12 bases not matched to a gene; V was cut back by 0 bases and J by 1 base. Germline V gene sequence: CDR1 LGHNA, CDR2 YNFKEQ. Here the CDR3 DNA reads TGTGCCAGCAGCCAAGATCGGATACTGGGACAGCTGTCCTACGAGCAGTACTTC. It codes for CASSQDRILGQLSYEQYF.